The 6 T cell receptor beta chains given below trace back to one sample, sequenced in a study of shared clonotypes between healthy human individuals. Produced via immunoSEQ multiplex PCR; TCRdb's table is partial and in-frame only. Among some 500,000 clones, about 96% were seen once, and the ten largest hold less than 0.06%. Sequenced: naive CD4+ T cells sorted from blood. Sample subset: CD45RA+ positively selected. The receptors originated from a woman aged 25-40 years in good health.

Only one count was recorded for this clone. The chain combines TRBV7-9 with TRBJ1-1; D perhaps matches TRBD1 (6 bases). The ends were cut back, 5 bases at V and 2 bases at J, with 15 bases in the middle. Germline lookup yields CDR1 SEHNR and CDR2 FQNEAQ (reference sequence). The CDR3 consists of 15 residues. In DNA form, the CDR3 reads TGTGCCAGCAGCCCCGGCGGGGGCGGAAACACTGAAGCTTTCTTT. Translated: CASSPGGGGNTEAFF.

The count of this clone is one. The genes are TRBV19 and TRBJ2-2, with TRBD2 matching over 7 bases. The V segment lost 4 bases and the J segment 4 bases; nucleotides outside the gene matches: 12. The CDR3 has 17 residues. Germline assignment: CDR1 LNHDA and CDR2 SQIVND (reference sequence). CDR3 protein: CASSKGSGTTFTGELFF. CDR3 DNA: TGTGCCAGTAGTAAAGGATCCGGGACTACCTTCACCGGGGAGCTGTTTTTT. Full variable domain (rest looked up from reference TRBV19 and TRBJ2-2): DGGITQSPKYLFRKEGQNVTLSCEQNLNHDAMYWYRQDPGQGLRLIYYSQIVNDFQKGDIAEGYSVSREKKESFPLTVTSAQKNPTAFYLCASSKGSGTTFTGELFFGEGSRLTVL.

The CDR3 sequence is CASSATGADTQYF. The CDR3 DNA reads TGTGCCAGCTCAGCGACAGGGGCAGATACGCAGTATTTT. The chain carries TRBV18 and TRBJ2-3; 8 bases match TRBD1. V lost 5 bases, J lost 4 bases, and 2 bases stayed unmatched. The CDR3 sequence is 13 residues long. Germline values: CDR1 KGHSH, CDR2 LQKENI.

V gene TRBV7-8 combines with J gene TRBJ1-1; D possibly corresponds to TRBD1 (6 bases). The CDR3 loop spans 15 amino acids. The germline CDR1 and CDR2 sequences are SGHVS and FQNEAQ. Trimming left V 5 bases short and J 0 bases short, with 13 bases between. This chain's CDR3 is CASSRQGLMNTEAFF. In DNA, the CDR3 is TGTGCCAGCAGCCGGCAGGGGCTTATGAACACTGAAGCTTTCTTT.

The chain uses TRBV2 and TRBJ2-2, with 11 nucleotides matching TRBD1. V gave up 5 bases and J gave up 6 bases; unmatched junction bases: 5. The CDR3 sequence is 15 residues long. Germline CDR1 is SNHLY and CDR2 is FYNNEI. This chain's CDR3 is CASSKGQGGSGELFF. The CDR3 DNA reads TGTGCCAGCAGTAAGGGACAGGGGGGGTCCGGGGAGCTGTTTTTT.

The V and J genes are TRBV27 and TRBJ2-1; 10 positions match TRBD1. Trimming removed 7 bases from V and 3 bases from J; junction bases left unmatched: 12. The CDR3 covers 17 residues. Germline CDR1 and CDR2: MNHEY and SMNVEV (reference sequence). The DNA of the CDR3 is TGTGCCAGCACCGGAACACCGGGACAGGGGAACTACAATGAGCAGTTCTTC. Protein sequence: CASTGTPGQGNYNEQFF.